The TCR beta chain described here comes from a study of T-cell reconstitution after alpha-beta-depleted transplantation in children. As regards this clonotype: No antigen is known for it.

Study findings and constraints: Some patients showed high day-60 TCRbeta diversity, which derived from surviving recipient T cells and thymic progenitors.

Trimming removed 11 bases from V and 3 bases from J, with 17 bases in between. This CDR3 contains 14 residues. Unique molecular identifiers were used in preparing the TCRbeta library. Each CDR3 protein is one row after TCRdb ran MiXCR on the PCR reads. The sample consists of over 15,000 distinct CDR3 sequences, 10% to 15% of them appearing once. Source: PBMCs, mostly from graft donor cells, taken 60 days after TCRalphabeta/CD19-depleted stem cell transplant. The chain has TRBV12-3 or TRBV12-4 and TRBJ1-5; D call uncertain. The source is a female patient aged 2 to 10 who had a stem cell transplant for congenital amegakaryocytic thrombocytopenia, so the T cells may come from the graft donor. The CDR3 nucleotides read TGTGCCTTCTGTTTAATACGGTCCAATCAGCCCCAGCATTTT. It is translated as CAFCLIRSNQPQHF.